The rows below give T cell receptor beta chains drawn from one sample of a study of regulatory T cells in long-lasting Graves disease. Using its own MiXCR run on the multiplex PCR reads, TCRdb lists one record per CDR3 protein. Of more than 300,000 distinct CDR3 sequences in the sample, roughly 24% were seen once. Sequenced here: peripheral blood mononuclear cells (PBMCs), sampled when the disease was refractory, from a patient treated with antithyroid drugs. These receptors all stem from a woman aged 40 to 50 with Graves disease. CDR3s include the opening cysteine and the closing phenylalanine or tryptophan. The D gene is left open where the match is weak. Only part of the rows carry a size: once, few, many, or a class if the clone is expanded.

>NA|TRBJ2-2|TRBD1|TRBV20-1
CSARQTGGAGGELFF
TGCAGTGCTAGACAAACAGGGGGCGCGGGCGGGGAGCTGTTTTTT
>NA|TRBJ2-5|NA|TRBV20-1
CSARDLTGLQETQYF
TGCAGTGCTAGAGATTTAACAGGGCTCCAAGAGACCCAGTACTTC
>NA|TRBJ2-3|NA|TRBV14
CASSQDYQEDTQYF
TGTGCCAGCAGCCAAGATTACCAGGAGGATACGCAGTATTTT
>NA|TRBJ2-7|NA|TRBV14
CASSPKMGGARSEQYF
TGTGCCAGCAGCCCGAAAATGGGGGGCGCGAGAAGCGAGCAGTACTTC
>few|TRBJ1-1|NA|TRBV13
CASSDRWNTEAFF
TGTGCCAGCAGCGACAGATGGAACACTGAAGCTTTCTTT
>NA|TRBJ2-7|NA|TRBV5-4
CASSLLGLEQYF
TGTGCCAGCAGCTTGTTGGGGCTCGAGCAGTACTTC
>few|TRBJ2-3|NA|TRBV28
CASSPRGSTDTQYF
TGTGCCAGCAGTCCCAGGGGCAGCACAGATACGCAGTATTTT
>NA|TRBJ2-7|NA|TRBV19
CASSMQRTYEQYF
TGTGCCAGTAGTATGCAGAGGACCTACGAGCAGTACTTC
>NA|TRBJ2-2|TRBD2|TRBV28
CASSQAASGRVVTGELFF
TGTGCCAGCAGCCAAGCCGCTAGCGGGAGGGTGGTCACCGGGGAGCTGTTTTTT
>NA|TRBJ2-2|NA|TRBV7-9
CASSFTRRSLRENTGELFF
TGTGCCAGCAGCTTTACTCGGCGTAGCTTAAGAGAGAACACCGGGGAGCTGTTTTTT
>NA|TRBJ2-1|NA|TRBV7-9
CASSPQGTSYNEQFF
TGTGCCAGCAGCCCCCAAGGGACTTCCTACAATGAGCAGTTCTTC
>many|TRBJ2-7|TRBD1|TRBV6-6
CASSYSTGGGHEQYF
TGTGCCAGCAGTTACTCGACAGGGGGTGGCCACGAGCAGTACTTC
>few|TRBJ2-7|TRBD1|TRBV11-2
CASSLKGQPSYEQYF
TGTGCCAGCAGCTTAAAGGGACAGCCCTCCTACGAGCAGTACTTC
>NA|TRBJ2-7|NA|TRBV14
CASSQENSYEQYF
TGTGCCAGCAGCCAAGAAAACAGCTACGAGCAGTACTTC
>few|TRBJ2-2|NA|TRBV27
CASTGTFSTGELFF
TGTGCCAGCACCGGGACATTTAGCACCGGGGAGCTGTTTTTT
>many|TRBJ2-5|TRBD1|TRBV15
CATSRGTGIQETQYF
TGTGCCACCAGCAGAGGGACAGGCATACAAGAGACCCAGTACTTC
>many|TRBJ1-1|NA|TRBV28
CASSLPFFEAFF
TGTGCCAGCAGTTTACCCTTCTTTGAAGCTTTCTTT
>many|TRBJ2-2|TRBD1|TRBV10-1
CASSESGQGHTGELFF
TGCGCCAGCAGTGAGTCAGGACAGGGCCACACCGGGGAGCTGTTTTTT
>NA|TRBJ2-7|NA|TRBV7-3
CASSLVAATYDEQYF
TGTGCCAGCAGCTTGGTCGCGGCCACGTACGACGAGCAGTACTTC
>many|TRBJ1-1|NA|TRBV6-5
CASSYERDTEAFF
TGTGCCAGCAGTTACGAGAGAGACACTGAAGCTTTCTTT